The next 21 T cell receptor beta chains were all read from a single sample in a study of CD8 T cells in Susac syndrome. RNA amounts of about 0.5 to 1 ug underwent reverse transcription with random hexamers. TCRdb called the immunoSEQ multiplex PCR reads again in MiXCR, with one record for every CDR3 protein. The sample contains about 150,000 distinct CDR3 sequences, approximately 96% of which appear only once. The sample was CD4+ T cells from PBMCs. The receptors here all came from a human donor with Susac syndrome.

The V call is TRBV12-5, the J call TRBJ2-2; D unresolved. The CDR3 totals 15 residues. Trimming left V 4 bases short and J 0 bases short, with 9 bases between. Germline V gene sequence: CDR1 LGHNT, CDR2 FRNRAP. As DNA, the CDR3 is TGTGCTAGTGGTTCCCTGGTAGCGAACACCGGGGAGCTGTTTTTT. Protein: CASGSLVANTGELFF.

J is TRBJ1-3 and V is TRBV29-1, with D unresolved. The length of the CDR3 is 13 residues. Germline CDR1 SQVTM, CDR2 ANQGSEA. Trimming cost V 7 bases and J 0 bases, with 10 bases left between them. CDR3: CSAGTDSGNTIYF. CDR3 DNA sequence: TGCAGCGCCGGCACCGACTCTGGAAACACCATATATTTT. The complete variable domain, with remaining parts taken from reference TRBV29-1 and TRBJ1-3, reads SAVISQKPSRDICQRGTSLTIQCQVDSQVTMMFWYRQQPGQSLTLIATANQGSEATYESGFVIDKFPISRPNLTFSTLTVSNMSPEDSSIYLCSAGTDSGNTIYFGEGSWLTVV.

This clonotype was counted a single time. The chain uses TRBV18 and TRBJ2-7; 8 bases align to TRBD1. V was pared by 3 bases and J by 6 bases, with 7 bases of the junction left unmatched. This CDR3 comprises 14 residues. Germline V gene data show CDR1 as KGHSH and CDR2 as LQKENI. Here the CDR3 reads CASSPSQGAGEQYF. In DNA, the CDR3 is TGTGCCAGCTCACCTTCCCAGGGGGCTGGCGAGCAGTACTTC.

The V gene is TRBV29-1, the J gene TRBJ1-1, with D unclear. The length of the CDR3 is 16 residues. V dropped 6 bases and J dropped 0 bases, with 20 bases sitting between them. Germline CDR1 SQVTM, CDR2 ANQGSEA. The CDR3 spells CSVASALARVNTEAFF. The CDR3 bases are TGCAGCGTAGCATCAGCCCTCGCTAGGGTGAACACTGAAGCTTTCTTT.

This chain connects TRBV29-1 to TRBJ2-1; 8 bases line up with TRBD2. The V segment lost 5 bases and the J segment 7 bases; nucleotides outside the gene matches: 4. The germline V gene has CDR1 SQVTM and CDR2 ANQGSEA. The CDR3 is 12 residues long. DNA for the CDR3: TGCAGCGTTTTAGCGGGGTTGAATGAGCAGTTCTTC. Translation: CSVLAGLNEQFF.

This clonotype was seen just once. The CDR3 DNA reads TGTGCCAGCAGCCCCGGCCGGGACAGGGACAATCAGCCCCAGCATTTT. This encodes CASSPGRDRDNQPQHF. The gene calls are TRBV9 and TRBJ1-5, with 9 bases identical to TRBD1. With 4 bases clipped from V and 3 bases from J, the junction kept 8 bases outside the gene matches. Germline V gives CDR1 SGDLS, CDR2 YYNGEE. The CDR3 length is 16 residues.

V and J are TRBV28 and TRBJ2-7; 12 bases map to TRBD2. Trimming cost V 1 base and J 4 bases; bases outside gene matches: 5. The CDR3 consists of 16 residues. Germline-derived CDR1 and CDR2 are MDHEN and SYDVKM. CDR3 residues: CASSLYLAGGQYEQYF. The CDR3 DNA follows: TGTGCCAGCAGTTTATACCTAGCGGGAGGGCAATACGAGCAGTACTTC.

The gene calls are TRBV20-1 and TRBJ1-2; D is ambiguous. Germline V lookup: CDR1 DFQATT, CDR2 SNEGSKA (reference sequence). Trimming took 3 bases from V and 6 from J, leaving 5 bases between them. CDR3 length: 10 residues. CDR3 sequence reads: CSASRDGYTF. In DNA, the CDR3 is TGCAGTGCTAGTCGGGATGGCTACACCTTC.

The chain recombines TRBV7-2 with TRBJ1-6, with D possibly matching TRBD1 (6 bases). The CDR3 length is 14 residues. V shed 5 bases and J shed 7 bases, with 12 bases lying between them. Germline V gene data show CDR1 as SGHTA and CDR2 as FQGNSA. The CDR3 loop is CASSRDIANSPLHF. The CDR3 coding sequence is TGTGCCAGCAGCCGGGACATAGCCAATTCACCCCTCCACTTT.

This clonotype was seen once. V and J are TRBV6-1 and TRBJ2-7, with unresolved D. The V end lost 10 bases, the J end lost 6 bases, and 19 bases lay between the germline ends. This CDR3 comprises 13 residues. In germline, CDR1 is MNHNS, CDR2 SASEGT. CDR3 bases: TGTGCCACCCTCACGGCCTTAGTCGGCGAGCAGTACTTC. Translated, it gives CATLTALVGEQYF.

This chain links TRBV6-5 with TRBJ2-3; D unclear. Trimming took off 4 bases at V and 4 bases at J, with 9 bases between the two ends. The CDR3 runs 13 residues. Looked up from germline, CDR1 is MNHEY and CDR2 is SVGAGI. DNA of the CDR3: TGTGCCAGCAGTTCGCGGTCAGCAGATACGCAGTATTTT. It encodes CASSSRSADTQYF.

The chain joins TRBV3-1 to TRBJ2-1; either TRBD1 or TRBD2 may supply D (5 bases each). This CDR3 is built from 12 residues. V was clipped by 0 bases and J by 9 bases, with 6 bases between them. The germline V gene has CDR1 LGHDT and CDR2 YNNKEL (reference sequence). As DNA, the CDR3 is TGTGCCAGCAGCCAAGAGAGGGGTGAGCAGTTCTTC. Its translation is CASSQERGEQFF.

V usage is TRBV3-1 and J usage is TRBJ2-5; D unclear. Germline CDR1 LGHDT, CDR2 YNNKEL (reference sequence). Trimming stripped 0 bases from V and 1 base from J, with 9 bases between. The CDR3 consists of 15 residues. Here the CDR3 reads CASSQDSDIQETQYF. The CDR3 DNA reads TGTGCCAGCAGCCAAGATTCAGACATCCAAGAGACCCAGTACTTC.

The chain uses TRBV27 and TRBJ2-4; TRBD1 is a possible D gene (6 bases). Germline-derived CDR1 and CDR2 are MNHEY and SMNVEV (reference sequence). The CDR3 has 14 residues. Trimming removed 3 bases from V and 6 bases from J, with 12 bases in between. CDR3 loop: CASSLTGGGNIQYF. The CDR3 nucleotides read TGTGCCAGCAGTTTGACAGGAGGCGGAAACATTCAGTACTTC.

The genes are TRBV29-1 and TRBJ1-2; 7 positions agree with TRBD1. Germline trimming cut 7 bases from V and 4 bases from J; bases unmatched to any gene: 6. The CDR3 contains 12 residues. Germline V gives CDR1 SQVTM, CDR2 ANQGSEA. In DNA, the CDR3 is TGCAGCGGCCGACAGGGCACCTATGGCTACACCTTC. Translation: CSGRQGTYGYTF.

This clonotype was recorded only once. The chain employs TRBV29-1 and TRBJ2-2, with 7 nucleotides matching TRBD2. Germline CDR1 is SQVTM and CDR2 is ANQGSEA. The V segment lost 4 bases and the J segment 4 bases; nucleotides outside the gene matches: 6. The CDR3 contains 14 residues. CDR3 loop: CSVVAGEGTGELFF. The CDR3 nucleotides are TGCAGCGTTGTGGCGGGAGAGGGCACCGGGGAGCTGTTTTTT.

This clonotype came up a few times. This rearrangement joins TRBV5-6 to TRBJ2-7; D uncertain. The CDR3 is 15 amino acids. V was trimmed by 4 bases and J by 2 bases, leaving 16 bases between them. In germline, CDR1 is SGHDT, CDR2 YYEEEE. CDR3 sequence (DNA): TGTGCCAGCAGCCCCTTGAGTGGCCTCACCTACGAGCAGTACTTC. This gives the protein CASSPLSGLTYEQYF.

The gene calls are TRBV3-1 and TRBJ1-1; D is ambiguous. Trimming removed 1 base at V and 3 bases at J, with 6 bases between. CDR3 length: 13 amino acids. Germline CDR1 is LGHDT and CDR2 is YNNKEL (reference sequence). CDR3 sequence reads: CASSQVPDTEAFF. The CDR3 DNA is TGTGCCAGCAGCCAAGTCCCGGACACTGAAGCTTTCTTT.

The chain employs TRBV29-1 and TRBJ2-1; 8 bases are a match to TRBD2. V was clipped by 4 bases and J by 7 bases; unmatched bases: 9. The CDR3 extends over 14 amino acids. Germline CDR1 SQVTM, CDR2 ANQGSEA. The CDR3 region has the DNA TGCAGCGTTGCATCAAGACTAGCGAGGAATGAGCAGTTCTTC. It encodes CSVASRLARNEQFF.

V usage is TRBV20-1 and J usage is TRBJ2-7; D not resolved. Looked up from germline, CDR1 is DFQATT and CDR2 is SNEGSKA (reference sequence). This CDR3 contains 13 residues. The V gene lost 0 bases and the J gene lost 3 bases, with 9 bases spanning the gap. This chain's CDR3 is CSARDRLLYEQYF. In DNA form, the CDR3 reads TGCAGTGCTAGAGACCGGCTCCTCTACGAGCAGTACTTC.

The chain combines TRBV29-1 with TRBJ2-3; TRBD1 matches at 11 bases. The CDR3 sequence is 14 residues long. Losses at the gene ends were 4 bases for V and 7 bases for J; bases not matched to a gene: 7. Germline V gene lookup returns CDR1 SQVTM and CDR2 ANQGSEA. Here the CDR3 reads CSVGGDRGVNTQYF. The CDR3 DNA is TGCAGCGTTGGGGGGGACAGGGGGGTGAATACGCAGTATTTT.